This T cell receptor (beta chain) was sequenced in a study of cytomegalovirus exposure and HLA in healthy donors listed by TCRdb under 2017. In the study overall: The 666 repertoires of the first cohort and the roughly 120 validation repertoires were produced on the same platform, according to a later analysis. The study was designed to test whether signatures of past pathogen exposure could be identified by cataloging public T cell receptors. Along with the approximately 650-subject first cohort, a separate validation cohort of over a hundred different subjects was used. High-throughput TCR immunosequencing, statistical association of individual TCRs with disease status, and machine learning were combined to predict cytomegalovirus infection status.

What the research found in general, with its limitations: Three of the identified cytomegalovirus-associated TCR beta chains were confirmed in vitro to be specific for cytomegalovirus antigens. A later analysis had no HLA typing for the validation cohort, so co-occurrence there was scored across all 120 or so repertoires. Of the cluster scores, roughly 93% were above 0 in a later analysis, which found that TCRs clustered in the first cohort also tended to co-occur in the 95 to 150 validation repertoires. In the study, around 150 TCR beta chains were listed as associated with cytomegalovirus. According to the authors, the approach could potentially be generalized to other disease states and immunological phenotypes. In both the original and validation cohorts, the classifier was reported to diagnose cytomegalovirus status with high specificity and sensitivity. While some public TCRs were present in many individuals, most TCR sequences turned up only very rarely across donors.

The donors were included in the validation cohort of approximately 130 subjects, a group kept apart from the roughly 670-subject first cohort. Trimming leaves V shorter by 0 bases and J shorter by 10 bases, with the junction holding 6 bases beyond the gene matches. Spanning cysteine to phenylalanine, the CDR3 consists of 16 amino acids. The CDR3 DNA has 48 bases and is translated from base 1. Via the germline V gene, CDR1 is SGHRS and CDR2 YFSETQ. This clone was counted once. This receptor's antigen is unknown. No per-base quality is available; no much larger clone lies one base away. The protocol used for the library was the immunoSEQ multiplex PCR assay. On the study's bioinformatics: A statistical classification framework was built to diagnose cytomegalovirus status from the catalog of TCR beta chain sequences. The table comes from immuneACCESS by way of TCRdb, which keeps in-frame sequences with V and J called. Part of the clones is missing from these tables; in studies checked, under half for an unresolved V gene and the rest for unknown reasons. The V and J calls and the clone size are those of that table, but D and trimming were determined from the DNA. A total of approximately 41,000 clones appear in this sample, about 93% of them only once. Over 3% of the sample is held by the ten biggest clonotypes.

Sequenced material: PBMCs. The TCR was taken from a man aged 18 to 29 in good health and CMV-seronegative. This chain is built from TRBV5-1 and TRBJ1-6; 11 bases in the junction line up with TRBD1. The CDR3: CASSLGTGGRGSPLHF. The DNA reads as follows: TGCGCCAGCAGCTTGGGGACAGGGGGCCGGGGGTCACCCCTCCACTTT. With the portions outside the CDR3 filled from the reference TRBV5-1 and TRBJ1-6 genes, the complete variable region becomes KAGVTQTPRYLIKTRGQQVTLSCSPISGHRSVSWYQQTPGQGLQFLFEYFSETQRNKGNFPGRFSGRQFSNSRSEMNVSTLELGDSALYLCASSLGTGGRGSPLHFGNGTRLTVT.